The 17 T cell receptor beta chains in this list originate from one sample, sequenced in a study of T cell repertoires in cytomegalovirus infection. TCRdb independently ran MiXCR on the reads; one entry per CDR3 protein. The sample has 150,000 to 160,000 distinct CDR3 sequences; about 25% are singletons. Sequenced input: PBMCs. These receptors all stem from a human donor in good health (CMV status not recorded). Some clones in this sample may be carry-over from other donors' samples.

V usage is TRBV7-2 and J usage is TRBJ2-5; no firm D call. The CDR3 runs 15 residues. CDR1 SGHTA and CDR2 FQGNSA come from the germline V gene. Trimming removed 6 bases from V and 4 bases from J, with 18 bases in between. The CDR3 reads CASRLLRAPRETQYF. CDR3 DNA sequence: TGTGCCAGCAGATTGCTCCGGGCCCCCCGAGAGACCCAGTACTTC.

This chain joins TRBV5-1 and TRBJ2-7; TRBD2 agrees at 10 bases. Looked up from germline, CDR1 is SGHRS and CDR2 is YFSETQ. V gave up 0 bases and J gave up 4 bases; unmatched junction bases: 7. The CDR3 is 16 amino acids. CDR3 protein: CASSLGGLAGEYEQYF. DNA of the CDR3: TGCGCCAGCAGCTTGGGGGGCCTAGCGGGGGAATACGAGCAGTACTTC.

This clonotype was counted ten times or more. The chain has TRBV7-2 and TRBJ1-6, with D possibly TRBD1 on 5 matching bases. CDR1 is SGHTA and CDR2 is FQGNSA in the germline V gene. The CDR3 covers 16 residues. V was trimmed by 5 bases and J by 7 bases, leaving 18 bases between them. In DNA form, the CDR3 reads TGTGCCAGCAGCACGGACATCAACCCCCGAAATTCACCCCTCCACTTT. It translates to CASSTDINPRNSPLHF.

The rearrangement joins TRBV7-6 to TRBJ2-1; 9 positions agree with TRBD2. Germline lookup yields CDR1 SGHVS and CDR2 FNYEAQ. The CDR3 is made up of 14 amino acids. J lost 4 bases, V lost 8 bases, and 6 bases had no gene match. Here the CDR3 reads CASGAGGRYNEQFF. The CDR3 DNA sequence: TGTGCCAGCGGCGCGGGGGGGCGTTACAATGAGCAGTTCTTC.

The table lists this clonotype with a few counts. The chain has TRBV15 and TRBJ2-7; D is possibly TRBD1 (6 bases). The CDR3 has 13 amino acids. Germline CDR1 is LNHNV and CDR2 is YYDKDF (reference sequence). The ends were cut back, 4 bases at V and 5 bases at J, with 12 bases in the middle. CDR3 amino acids: CATSNLQGNEQYF. Written as DNA, the CDR3 is TGTGCCACCAGCAATTTACAGGGAAACGAGCAGTACTTC.

There are many counts of this clonotype. This chain uses TRBV7-2 with TRBJ2-1; 7 bases map to TRBD1. This CDR3 comprises 13 residues. V shed 3 bases and J 9 bases; nucleotides not matched to a gene: 5. Germline CDR1 is SGHTA and CDR2 is FQGNSA. CDR3 sequence reads: CASSFRGQGEQFF. The CDR3 DNA sequence: TGTGCCAGCAGCTTTAGGGGGCAGGGTGAGCAGTTCTTC.

The chain recombines TRBV20-1 with TRBJ2-3; D is tentatively TRBD1 or TRBD2 (5 bases each). Germline V gene lookup returns CDR1 DFQATT and CDR2 SNEGSKA (reference sequence). V dropped 5 bases and J dropped 7 bases, with 19 bases sitting between them. The CDR3 is 14 amino acids. The CDR3 DNA is TGCAGTGCTGCACGGGACGAAGCCACCCATACGCAGTATTTT. Its protein is CSAARDEATHTQYF.

CDR3 coding DNA: TGCGCCAGCAGCCAAGACAGGAATCCATACGAGCAGTACTTC. The encoded protein is CASSQDRNPYEQYF. The chain carries TRBV4-1 and TRBJ2-7; D is ambiguous. The germline V and J ends were trimmed by 0 bases and 4 bases, with 10 bases remaining between them. This CDR3 region has 14 residues. Looked up from germline, CDR1 is MGHRA and CDR2 is YSYEKL.

The table lists this clonotype with many counts. J is TRBJ1-5 and V is TRBV7-2; 10 positions match TRBD1. CDR3 length: 15 amino acids. CDR1 SGHTA and CDR2 FQGNSA come from the germline V gene. V was pared by 4 bases and J by 2 bases, with 2 bases of the junction left unmatched. The CDR3 loop reads CASSYGTGGNQPQHF. Here the CDR3 DNA reads TGTGCCAGCAGCTATGGGACAGGGGGCAATCAGCCCCAGCATTTT.

This clonotype showed up just a few times. The chain links TRBV28 to TRBJ1-1; 7 bases match TRBD1. The CDR3 contains 14 residues. CDR1 and CDR2 (germline): MDHEN, SYDVKM. With 8 bases clipped from V and 0 bases from J, the junction kept 6 bases outside the gene matches. The CDR3, as DNA: TGTGCCAGCCGACACAGGGGATTGAACACTGAAGCTTTCTTT. Its protein is CASRHRGLNTEAFF.

This chain links TRBV2 with TRBJ1-2; D uncertain. This CDR3 is built from 14 residues. Trimming removed 3 bases at V and 2 bases at J, with 10 bases between. Germline assignment: CDR1 SNHLY and CDR2 FYNNEI. For the CDR3, the DNA is TGTGCCAGCAGTGAGTACGTGGCGAACTATGGCTACACCTTC. As protein: CASSEYVANYGYTF.

This clonotype was seen many times. The chain couples TRBV20-1 to TRBJ1-4, with D perhaps TRBD1 (6 bases). In germline, CDR1 is DFQATT, CDR2 SNEGSKA (reference sequence). V was clipped by 5 bases and J by 8 bases, with 9 bases between them. The length of the CDR3 is 11 residues. CDR3 loop: CSAETGEKLFF. The DNA of the CDR3 is TGCAGTGCTGAGACAGGAGAAAAACTGTTTTTT.

Only a few counts were recorded for this clonotype. The chain uses TRBV6-6 and TRBJ2-7; D is uncertain. Trimming pared 0 bases from V and 9 bases from J, leaving 6 bases between. CDR3 length equals 11 residues. Germline assignment: CDR1 MNHNY and CDR2 SVGAGI (reference sequence). In DNA, the CDR3 is TGTGCCAGCAGTTACTCGGGGTTGCAGTACTTC. Its protein is CASSYSGLQYF.

The chain couples TRBV29-1 to TRBJ2-7; D possibly corresponds to TRBD1 (5 bases). Germline CDR1 reads SQVTM; CDR2 reads ANQGSEA. V lost 5 bases and J lost 4, with 12 bases in between. The CDR3 contains 12 residues. The CDR3 DNA sequence: TGCAGCGTTCGGGTTGGGGCATACGAGCAGTACTTC. Its translation is CSVRVGAYEQYF.

There are many counts of this clonotype. The V call is TRBV11-2, the J call TRBJ2-7; 12 positions agree with TRBD1. Germline assignment: CDR1 SGHAT and CDR2 FQNNGV. This CDR3 is 15 amino acids long. Unmatched junction bases numbered 3, after V lost 3 bases and J lost 3 bases. The CDR3 region is CASSFGTGGHYEQYF. In DNA, the CDR3 is TGTGCCAGCAGCTTCGGGACAGGGGGCCACTACGAGCAGTACTTC.

This chain connects TRBV7-1 to TRBJ1-4, with 9 positions matching TRBD1. TRBV7-1 is an ORF, with its function uncertain. The V and J ends lost 6 bases and 9 bases, in that order; junction bases with no gene match: 5. The CDR3 totals 13 residues. CDR3 sequence (DNA): TGTGCCAGCAGTAAGGGACAGGGCAAAAAACTGTTTTTT. It is translated as CASSKGQGKKLFF.

The rearrangement uses TRBV2 and TRBJ1-2; 9 bases match TRBD1. Germline values: CDR1 SNHLY, CDR2 FYNNEI. This CDR3 comprises 13 residues. V lost 1 base and J lost 8; bases outside the gene matches: 2. The CDR3 is CASSEDRGLGYTF. Here the CDR3 DNA reads TGTGCCAGCAGTGAAGACAGGGGGCTCGGCTACACCTTC.